This T cell receptor (beta chain) is drawn from a study of T cells in narcolepsy. In the study overall: Patients with NT1 or NT2 and healthy control donors were enrolled.

Only in-frame clones appear in the TCRdb table, and some are missing; sequencing was by immunoSEQ multiplex PCR. The sample includes about 33,000 clones, roughly 88% of them seen just once. A word on this clone: Its antigen is undetermined.

Findings of the study overall: Blood of same and different patients, but not healthy controls, reportedly held recurring autoreactive clonotypes. Some memory CD4+ repertoires had no autoreactive clone sequences.

This receptor was obtained from a human donor with narcolepsy. The sample consisted of CD45RA- memory CD4+ T cells from PBMCs.

The CDR3 coding sequence is TGCGCCAGCACCTTCCCAGGGGGCCCCAGCCCAAGCACAGATACGCAGTATTTT. Its protein product is CASTFPGGPSPSTDTQYF. V is TRBV5-1 and J is TRBJ2-3; the match to TRBD1 covers 8 bases. V was clipped by 6 bases and J by 0 bases; unmatched bases: 15. In germline, CDR1 is SGHRS, CDR2 YFSETQ. The CDR3 totals 18 residues.